This T cell receptor (beta chain) is from a study of shared T cell receptors in the human thymus. The length of the CDR3 is 16 residues. V was pared by 5 bases and J by 0 bases, with 7 bases of the junction left unmatched. Germline CDR1 and CDR2: MDHEN and SYDVKM. Clones were sequenced by immunoSEQ multiplex PCR, and TCRdb holds only the in-frame ones, with some missing. The table has hundreds of thousands of clones, approximately 85% seen once. These data also formed part of another study, on human thymus T cells.

This chain joins TRBV28 and TRBJ2-7, with 10 bases identical to TRBD2. The specimen sequenced was thymocytes. The TCR originated in a girl under three years old with a congenital heart defect. The CDR3 protein is CASSQISGGHSYEQYF. The CDR3 bases are TGTGCCAGCAGTCAAATTAGCGGGGGGCACTCCTACGAGCAGTACTTC.